A selection of T cell receptor beta chains follows, all from one sample in a study of regulatory T cells in long-lasting Graves disease. TCRdb reprocessed the multiplex PCR reads with MiXCR, giving one entry per CDR3 protein. The table has more than 350,000 distinct CDR3 sequences, about 21% seen once; the top ten hold roughly an eighth. Sequencing was performed on peripheral blood mononuclear cells (PBMCs), taken when the disease was refractory, from a patient treated with antithyroid drugs. The receptor source for this set is a female donor with Graves disease. CDR3s include the opening cysteine and the closing phenylalanine or tryptophan.

TRBV6-1	TRBJ2-7	CASSEGQGWDYEQYF
TRBV28	TRBJ2-3	CASSGEAGDTDTQYF
TRBV7-2	TRBJ2-2	CASSWTSLTGELFF
TRBV2	TRBJ2-7	CASSAPRNSGTRRYEQYF
TRBV5-6	TRBJ2-2	CASSFSGAPATGELFF
TRBV3-1	TRBJ1-1	CASSPFMGANTEAFF
TRBV9	TRBJ1-2	CASSVEGSYTF
TRBV9	TRBJ2-2	CASSVRTGGSPRGTGELFF
TRBV6-5	TRBJ2-7	CAGSYYLDGYEQYF
TRBV11-2	TRBJ1-2	CASSSLAYGYTF
TRBV28	TRBJ1-5	CASAPGDGTNQPQHF
TRBV28	TRBJ2-5	CASSSPSGSGAQETQYF
TRBV5-1	TRBJ2-2	CASTGMNTGELFF
TRBV10-3	TRBJ2-5	CAISEAGSGEIQYF
TRBV3-1	TRBJ2-6	CASSPQGSPSGANVLTF
TRBV28	TRBJ2-4	CASSSTVLKNIQYF
TRBV5-1	TRBJ2-7	CASSLEGNRNEQYF
TRBV11-2	TRBJ2-7	CASSLVSASYEQYF
TRBV18	TRBJ2-5	CASSPPPGRETQYF
TRBV6-1	TRBJ2-5	CASSRLVGETQYF
TRBV28	TRBJ2-3	CASGTLTDTQYF
TRBV5-6	TRBJ1-3	CASSFSTTGNTIYF
TRBV6-1	TRBJ1-1	CAIQVAGEAFF
TRBV3-1	TRBJ2-5	CASSQELGGAETQYF
TRBV3-1	TRBJ2-5	CASSQFRGRQETQYF
TRBV20-1	TRBJ1-2	CSARLTQTGTGYGYTF
TRBV5-1	TRBJ2-5	CASRPRLGGETQYF
TRBV7-9	TRBJ2-4	CASSSLANEEVVQYF
TRBV19	TRBJ2-1	CASSIDMSSYNEQFF
TRBV20-1	TRBJ1-1	CSARDRRTSEGEAFF
TRBV2	TRBJ1-3	CASSLSVNSGNTIYF
TRBV12-3/TRBV12-4	TRBJ1-1	CASSPWDRSNTEAFF
TRBV20-1	TRBJ2-5	CSAKSVVGVGETQYF
TRBV7-8	TRBJ2-3	CASSPLGLGPSTDTQYF
TRBV12-3/TRBV12-4	TRBJ2-7	CASSLKGASYEQYF
TRBV20-1	TRBJ1-5	CSARGFSSNQPQHF
TRBV12-3/TRBV12-4	TRBJ2-5	CASTMDRVKTQYF
TRBV5-1	TRBJ1-3	CASSFGRSGNTIYF
TRBV4-1	TRBJ2-5	CASSQGGGLAGVWEETQYF
TRBV6-2/TRBV6-3	TRBJ2-3	CASGLLQGIADTQYF
TRBV5-4	TRBJ2-7	CASSLRTGATYEQYF
TRBV27	TRBJ2-7	CASSFSDRGLYEQYF
TRBV6-2/TRBV6-3	TRBJ1-5	CASSYGVTGQSQPQHF
TRBV27	TRBJ2-1	CASSLNWGETKNEQFF
TRBV15	TRBJ1-4	CATSLLVATNEKLFF
TRBV3-1	TRBJ1-1	CASSQGSGGVEAFF
TRBV19	TRBJ1-5	CASSKGAMAYNQPQHF
TRBV7-9	TRBJ2-7	CASSPPLREGNEQYF
TRBV11-3	TRBJ2-6	CASSPGQGTSGANVLTF
TRBV11-3	TRBJ1-6	CASSSTGTNSPLHF
TRBV30	TRBJ1-2	CAWSRPDTGFYGYTF
TRBV12-3/TRBV12-4	TRBJ2-2	CASSPLGSGELFF
TRBV19	TRBJ2-7	CASSMVGHPYEQYF
TRBV6-1	TRBJ2-7	CASSVGEVYEQYF
TRBV27	TRBJ2-7	CASSSGTSKAYEQYF